These 10 T cell receptor beta chains were sequenced from one sample in a study of blood T cell repertoires in COVID-19. TCRdb's copy holds only in-frame clones and misses some; the assay was immunoSEQ multiplex PCR. Of approximately 230,000 clones listed, approximately 86% are singletons. Sequences were obtained from PBMCs or T cells enriched from blood (not recorded which). The receptors come from a woman aged 50 to 60 with acute COVID-19.

In this sample, this clone turned up once. This chain joins TRBV24-1 and TRBJ2-1, with D possibly TRBD1 on 6 matching bases. V dropped 5 bases and J dropped 4 bases, with 11 bases sitting between them. CDR1 is KGHDR, CDR2 SFDVKD, per germline. The CDR3 runs 14 residues. CDR3 DNA sequence: TGTGCCACCAGTGCCGAGACAGGTTACAATGAGCAGTTCTTC. This encodes CATSAETGYNEQFF.

The chain links TRBV28 to TRBJ2-5, with 8 positions matching TRBD2. The V segment lost 4 bases and the J segment 4 bases; nucleotides outside the gene matches: 17. Per the germline V gene, CDR1 is MDHEN and CDR2 is SYDVKM. The CDR3 has 18 amino acids. CDR3 sequence: CASSYPEGAGDLLETQYF. As DNA, the CDR3 is TGTGCCAGCAGTTACCCCGAGGGAGCGGGAGATTTATTAGAGACCCAGTACTTC. Together with reference TRBV28 and TRBJ2-5, the CDR3 gives the full variable domain: DVKVTQSSRYLVKRTGEKVFLECVQDMDHENMFWYRQDPGLGLRLIYFSYDVKMKEKGDIPEGYSVSREKKERFSLILESASTNQTSMYLCASSYPEGAGDLLETQYFGPGTRLLVL.

The V and J genes are TRBV7-8 and TRBJ1-1; 7 nucleotides match TRBD1. CDR3 length equals 16 residues. Germline CDR1 SGHVS, CDR2 FQNEAQ. Trimming removed 5 bases from V and 3 bases from J; junction bases left unmatched: 12. The CDR3: CASSPGTAREHTEAFF. The DNA of the CDR3 is TGTGCCAGCAGCCCTGGGACAGCCAGGGAGCACACTGAAGCTTTCTTT.

CDR3 protein: CATSDLSGLLTSGYSPQETQYF. The DNA of the CDR3 is TGTGCCACCAGTGATTTAAGCGGTCTTCTGACTAGCGGGTATAGTCCCCAAGAGACCCAGTACTTC. The chain uses TRBV24-1 and TRBJ2-5; 10 nucleotides align to TRBD2. This CDR3 contains 22 residues. After removal of 1 base from V and 1 base from J, the junction contained 20 bases not matched to a gene. Germline V gives CDR1 KGHDR, CDR2 SFDVKD.

The chain is built from TRBV11-2 and TRBJ1-2, with 7 nucleotides matching TRBD1. With 6 bases clipped from V and 5 bases from J, the junction kept 6 bases outside the gene matches. The CDR3 extends over 13 amino acids. Germline V gene sequence: CDR1 SGHAT, CDR2 FQNNGV. This CDR3 is CASRAGRGYGYTF. The CDR3 DNA reads as TGTGCCAGCAGAGCAGGCAGGGGGTATGGCTACACCTTC.

The chain is built from TRBV28 and TRBJ1-4; 9 nucleotides align to TRBD1. Germline CDR1 MDHEN, CDR2 SYDVKM. The CDR3 consists of 14 residues. Trimming at V came to 6 bases and at J to 8 bases, leaving 7 bases not matched to a gene. The CDR3, as DNA: TGTGCCAGCAGGACCGGGACAGGGCGGGAAAAACTGTTTTTT. It encodes CASRTGTGREKLFF. The variable domain in full, with the rest retrieved from reference TRBV28 and TRBJ1-4, is DVKVTQSSRYLVKRTGEKVFLECVQDMDHENMFWYRQDPGLGLRLIYFSYDVKMKEKGDIPEGYSVSREKKERFSLILESASTNQTSMYLCASRTGTGREKLFFGSGTQLSVL.

The chain combines TRBV7-2 with TRBJ1-1; 10 bases map to TRBD1. The CDR3 has 17 amino acids. With 3 bases clipped from V and 4 bases from J, the junction kept 11 bases outside the gene matches. The germline CDR1 and CDR2 sequences are SGHTA and FQGNSA. The CDR3 spells CASSLTGGAFFGTEAFF. The CDR3 DNA follows: TGTGCCAGCAGCTTGACAGGGGGCGCTTTTTTCGGCACTGAAGCTTTCTTT.

J is TRBJ2-3 and V is TRBV7-2; maybe TRBD2 (5 bases). The length of the CDR3 is 14 residues. Germline lookup yields CDR1 SGHTA and CDR2 FQGNSA. V was trimmed by 1 base and J by 4 bases, leaving 9 bases between them. The chain's CDR3 is CASSLGGRADTQYF. CDR3 in DNA: TGTGCCAGCAGCTTAGGTGGGCGGGCAGATACGCAGTATTTT.

This clone has only a few counts. The chain combines TRBV29-1 with TRBJ2-1; 11 bases align to TRBD2. The junction had 15 bases not matched to a gene; V was cut back by 3 bases and J by 8 bases. CDR1 SQVTM and CDR2 ANQGSEA come from the germline V gene. The CDR3 is 17 amino acids. The CDR3 spells CSVEETSGRGVGHEQFF. The CDR3 coding sequence is TGCAGCGTTGAGGAAACTAGCGGGAGAGGAGTGGGTCATGAGCAGTTCTTC.

The chain is built from TRBV6-5 and TRBJ2-7; possible D gene TRBD1, 6 bases. CDR1 and CDR2 from the germline V gene are MNHEY and SVGAGI. Trimming shortened V by 7 bases and J by 3 bases, and 13 bases separated the two germline ends. The CDR3 runs 13 residues. This chain's CDR3 is CASNRDTLYEQYF. CDR3 bases: TGTGCCAGCAACCGGGACACCCTCTACGAGCAGTACTTC.